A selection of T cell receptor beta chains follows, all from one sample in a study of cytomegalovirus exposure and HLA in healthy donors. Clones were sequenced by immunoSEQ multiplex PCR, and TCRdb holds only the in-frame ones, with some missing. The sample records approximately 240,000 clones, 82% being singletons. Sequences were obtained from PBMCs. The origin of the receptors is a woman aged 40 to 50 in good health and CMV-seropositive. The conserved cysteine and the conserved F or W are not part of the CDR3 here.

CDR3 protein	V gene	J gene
SARAGETQY	TRBV20-1	TRBJ2-5
ASSLPGLDRVNEQF	TRBV13	TRBJ2-1
ASNQGHEQY	TRBV6-5	TRBJ2-7
ASRTGVSGELF	TRBV7-3	TRBJ2-2
ASSLGPGEGAQY	TRBV5-1	TRBJ2-3
ASSPREEGTYEQY	TRBV5-1	NA
ASSQNREAHEQY	TRBV14	TRBJ2-7
ASSPQGALDYGYT	TRBV7-2	TRBJ1-2
AISDQDRGSQPQH	TRBV10-3	TRBJ1-5
ASSLSRQNTEAF	TRBV7-9	TRBJ1-1
ASSVEVEVSYNEQF	TRBV9	TRBJ2-1
ASSASTSGGVFNEQF	TRBV7-6	TRBJ2-1
AARQGLNTEAF	TRBV10-3	TRBJ1-1
ASSLTGLAYSHEQY	TRBV11-2	TRBJ2-7
ASSVGVSYTGELF	TRBV9	TRBJ2-2
SVESGYEQY	TRBV29-1	TRBJ2-7
ASSTNRGDGTDTQY	TRBV11-1	TRBJ2-3
ASSSRGPGTDTQY	TRBV7-2	TRBJ2-3
ASSFGQGKNYEQY	TRBV9	TRBJ2-7
ASSQATGGGYT	TRBV4-1	TRBJ1-2
ASSPGGQNTEAF	TRBV11-2	TRBJ1-1
ASSLYPAGQPSYEQY	TRBV27	TRBJ2-7
ASSLVTSGTGELF	TRBV5-1	TRBJ2-2
ASSLGFRSNEQF	TRBV11-2	TRBJ2-1
ASSLSGGNNEQF	TRBV7-3	TRBJ2-1
ASRNPSDSSYNEQF	TRBV25-1	TRBJ2-1
AWSVMGVQGADTEAF	TRBV30	TRBJ1-1
ASSLGLANNEQF	TRBV7-2	TRBJ2-1
ASSLAGGSRVAGELF	TRBV7-2	TRBJ2-2
AFSAGVVYNEQF	TRBV30	TRBJ2-1
ASSDDSFYGYT	TRBV2	TRBJ1-2
ASSLRAGDYNQPQH	TRBV7-2	TRBJ1-5
AWSIQGANSPLH	TRBV30	TRBJ1-6
ASSYRATNEKLF	TRBV6-5	TRBJ1-4
ASSKRRISYNEQF	TRBV5-6	TRBJ2-1
ASSLAPDQPQH	TRBV7-2	TRBJ1-5
ASKAYSLETQY	TRBV2	TRBJ2-5
ASSLGEGRSNEQF	TRBV5-1	TRBJ2-1
ASGTQVHNEQF	TRBV7-9	TRBJ2-1
ASSLDRGTYNEQF	TRBV27	TRBJ2-1
ASSVGGTEAF	TRBV9	TRBJ1-1
ASSPPGTASGNTIY	TRBV7-2	TRBJ1-3